Below are 22 T cell receptor beta chains sequenced from a single sample in a study of metastatic and nonmetastatic thyroid tumors. No treatment of any kind had been given to any patient before thyroid surgery. TCRdb re-analyzed the PCR reads using MiXCR. The sample has 18,000 or so clones, 30% to 35% seen once; the top ten hold over 15%. The sample consisted of tumor tissue. Receptors originate from a female donor with papillary thyroid cancer or a benign thyroid nodule (not recorded which). Some clones in this sample may be carry-over from other donors' samples.

The chain employs TRBV11-3 and TRBJ1-6, with a possible D match to TRBD1 (6 bases). The CDR3 runs 14 residues. Between the trimmed V and J ends, which lost 6 bases and 8 bases, there was a span of 14 bases. Germline assignment: CDR1 SGHNT and CDR2 YENEEA. CDR3: CASRGAIPDSPLHF. CDR3 bases: TGTGCCAGCAGGGGGGCGATTCCTGATTCACCCCTCCACTTT.

A few counts support this clone. This chain connects TRBV27 to TRBJ2-2, with D hard to call. The CDR3 has 14 amino acids. From germline, CDR1 is MNHEY and CDR2 SMNVEV (reference sequence). V lost 3 bases, J lost 0 bases, and 5 bases lay in between. CDR3 amino acids: CASSFLANTGELFF. DNA of the CDR3: TGTGCCAGCAGTTTCCTCGCGAACACCGGGGAGCTGTTTTTT.

This clone has ten or more counts. A clone one base away is much larger, so this may be a read error. The CDR3 DNA sequence: TGTGCCAGCAGGGATTCCAACGAGCGGTACTTC. It is translated as CASRDSNERYF. V and J are TRBV6-1 and TRBJ2-7; D unclear. CDR3 size: 11 residues. CDR1 and CDR2 (germline): MNHNS, SASEGT.

The sample holds a few counts of this clone. The chain carries TRBV6-1 and TRBJ2-2; TRBD1 might be the D (6 bases). CDR1 is MNHNS and CDR2 is SASEGT in the germline V gene. The CDR3 totals 16 residues. With 5 bases removed from V and 0 bases from J, the gap between germline ends came to 13 bases. CDR3 coding DNA: TGTGCCAGCAGTAACCCGACAGGTGCGAACACCGGGGAGCTGTTTTTT. Translating gives CASSNPTGANTGELFF.

The rearrangement joins TRBV19 to TRBJ1-1, with D maybe TRBD1 (5 bases). The CDR3 is 15 residues long. Deletions cut 4 bases from V and 4 bases from J, with 16 bases between. The germline V gene has CDR1 LNHDA and CDR2 SQIVND (reference sequence). CDR3 nucleotides: TGTGCCAGTAGTAGGCCTCAGGGAGTTCGCACTGAAGCTTTCTTT. Translation gives CASSRPQGVRTEAFF.

This clone occurred a few times. The gene calls are TRBV19 and TRBJ2-7, with D maybe TRBD2 (6 bases). Trimming took off 4 bases at V and 5 bases at J, with 9 bases between the two ends. The germline CDR1 and CDR2 sequences are LNHDA and SQIVND (reference sequence). The CDR3 totals 12 residues. The CDR3 loop is CASSKAGNEQYF. CDR3 in DNA: TGTGCCAGTAGTAAGGCGGGGAACGAGCAGTACTTC.

CDR3 amino acids: CASSLSGVLFRDSEQFF. Here the CDR3 DNA reads TGTGCCAGCAGCCTCAGCGGGGTACTGTTTCGGGATAGTGAGCAGTTCTTC. The chain employs TRBV12-3 or TRBV12-4 and TRBJ2-1, with TRBD2 matching 7 bases. The ends lost 6 bases at V and 9 bases at J; junction bases unmatched: 20. The CDR3 has 17 amino acids.

There are a few counts of this clone. The chain links TRBV28 to TRBJ1-1; D might be TRBD1 (5 bases). There are 16 residues in the CDR3. Trimming stripped 9 bases from V and 4 bases from J, with 24 bases between. In germline, CDR1 is MDHEN, CDR2 SYDVKM. The CDR3 protein is CASLKWGAGSGTEAFF. CDR3 bases: TGTGCCAGTCTCAAATGGGGTGCAGGGTCCGGCACTGAAGCTTTCTTT.

Written as DNA, the CDR3 is TGTGCCAGCAGCGTAGAAGGGGGGGCACGGTCCTACAATGAGCAGTTCTTC. Translation: CASSVEGGARSYNEQFF. The V call is TRBV9, the J call TRBJ2-1, with a possible D match to TRBD2 (7 bases). V was trimmed by 0 bases and J by 1 base, leaving 14 bases between them. Germline loops: CDR1 SGDLS, CDR2 YYNGEE. CDR3 length equals 17 residues.

This clone was seen many times. This may be a read error: a much more frequent sequence differs by one nucleotide. The conserved phenylalanine or tryptophan normally closing the CDR3 is absent here, so this likely arose from a read error. The chain couples TRBV12-3 or TRBV12-4 to TRBJ2-2, with D possibly TRBD1 on 6 matching bases. Trimming took off 7 bases at V and 0 bases at J, with 9 bases between the two ends. The CDR3 is made up of 14 amino acids. The CDR3: CASNGGANTGELFS. Here the CDR3 DNA reads TGTGCCAGCAATGGGGGCGCGAACACCGGGGAGCTGTTTTCT.

By frequency in the sample, this clone is medium-sized. The J gene is TRBJ1-1, the V gene TRBV20-1; D is ambiguous. This CDR3 spans 13 amino acids. Per the germline V gene, CDR1 is DFQATT and CDR2 is SNEGSKA (reference sequence). Trimming pared 4 bases from V and 1 base from J, leaving 10 bases between. This CDR3 is CSAMDSGNTEAFF. CDR3 nucleotides: TGCAGTGCTATGGACTCGGGGAACACTGAAGCTTTCTTT.

The sample holds a few counts of this clone. The chain has TRBV13 and TRBJ1-3; TRBD1 aligns across 8 bases. CDR1 is PRHDT and CDR2 is FYEKMQ in the germline V gene (reference sequence). The CDR3 has 16 residues. J lost 8 bases, V lost 5 bases, and 14 bases had no gene match. The CDR3 nucleotides read TGTGCCAGCAGCCTACCGGGACAGGCCGGCGGGGACACCATATATTTT. Protein product: CASSLPGQAGGDTIYF.

This clone was picked up a small number of times. The chain uses TRBV19 and TRBJ1-3; tentative D call: TRBD1 (6 bases). The CDR3 loop spans 15 amino acids. In germline, CDR1 is LNHDA, CDR2 SQIVND (reference sequence). Trimming took off 7 bases at V and 2 bases at J, with 15 bases between the two ends. The CDR3 DNA sequence: TGTGCCAGTACCCCTAGGGGGGCGGCTGGAAACACCATATATTTT. It specifies CASTPRGAAGNTIYF.

This clone was observed a few times. This chain joins TRBV19 and TRBJ1-6; 8 positions agree with TRBD1. CDR3 length: 15 amino acids. Germline values: CDR1 LNHDA, CDR2 SQIVND (reference sequence). Trimming removed 6 bases from V and 8 bases from J; junction bases left unmatched: 9. CDR3 DNA sequence: TGTGCCAGTAGCCTTACGGGACAGGCATATTCACCCCTCCACTTT. Protein sequence: CASSLTGQAYSPLHF.

The chain links TRBV7-9 to TRBJ2-7; possible D gene TRBD2, 6 bases. V gave up 5 bases and J gave up 2 bases, with 16 bases separating them. This CDR3 contains 15 residues. Germline CDR1 SEHNR, CDR2 FQNEAQ (reference sequence). CDR3 residues: CASSPPSGHPYEQYF. The CDR3 DNA is TGTGCCAGCAGCCCCCCCAGCGGGCACCCCTACGAGCAGTACTTC.

The rearrangement uses TRBV19 and TRBJ2-2; 7 bases are a match to TRBD2. Germline lookup yields CDR1 LNHDA and CDR2 SQIVND (reference sequence). The V gene end was trimmed by 7 bases and the J gene end by 1 base; junction bases not matched to a gene: 3. The CDR3 has 14 amino acids. The CDR3 nucleotides read TGTGCCAGTACAACGGGGGGGAACACCGGGGAGCTGTTTTTT. It is translated as CASTTGGNTGELFF. The whole variable domain, filled in from reference TRBV19 and TRBJ2-2, reads DGGITQSPKYLFRKEGQNVTLSCEQNLNHDAMYWYRQDPGQGLRLIYYSQIVNDFQKGDIAEGYSVSREKKESFPLTVTSAQKNPTAFYLCASTTGGNTGELFFGEGSRLTVL.

This clone was seen a few times. This chain uses TRBV5-1 with TRBJ1-1, with D uncertain. The V gene lost 1 base and the J gene lost 2 bases, with 6 bases spanning the gap. CDR3 length: 13 amino acids. CDR1 and CDR2 (germline): SGHRS, YFSETQ. The CDR3 coding sequence is TGCGCCAGCAGCTTGAACCCCAACACTGAAGCTTTCTTT. Encoded protein: CASSLNPNTEAFF.

This chain uses TRBV6-1 with TRBJ2-2; 9 nucleotides line up with TRBD1. CDR1 and CDR2 from the germline V gene are MNHNS and SASEGT. The CDR3 is 15 amino acids. V trimming: 3 bases; J trimming: 3 bases; junction bases outside the gene matches: 2. The CDR3 DNA reads as TGTGCCAGCAGTGAGGGGGACAGGGACACCGGGGAGCTGTTTTTT. Protein product: CASSEGDRDTGELFF.

The V call is TRBV19, the J call TRBJ2-3; 7 positions agree with TRBD2. The ends lost 7 bases at V and 6 bases at J; junction bases unmatched: 4. Per germline, CDR1 LNHDA and CDR2 SQIVND (reference sequence). The CDR3 contains 12 residues. CDR3 nucleotide sequence: TGTGCCAGTAACCCCGGGGGGGATACGCAGTATTTT. Its protein is CASNPGGDTQYF.

This clone was observed at least ten times. The chain couples TRBV4-1 to TRBJ2-1; 10 bases fit TRBD1. Trimming removed 1 base from V and 7 bases from J; junction bases left unmatched: 4. The CDR3 runs to 15 residues. Germline lookup yields CDR1 MGHRA and CDR2 YSYEKL. The CDR3 loop is CASSQGQGAWNEQFF. The CDR3 bases are TGCGCCAGCAGCCAAGGACAGGGGGCATGGAATGAGCAGTTCTTC.

This clone was observed a handful of times. The gene calls are TRBV6-1 and TRBJ2-5, with 12 bases fitting TRBD1. Unmatched junction bases numbered 7, after V lost 0 bases and J lost 5 bases. The CDR3 length is 17 residues. CDR1 and CDR2 from the germline V gene are MNHNS and SASEGT. The CDR3 loop is CASSEAMGQGAKETQYF. CDR3 nucleotide sequence: TGTGCCAGCAGTGAAGCTATGGGACAGGGGGCGAAGGAGACCCAGTACTTC.

The chain joins TRBV11-2 to TRBJ2-2, with a tentative D call TRBD2 (5 bases). There are 14 residues in the CDR3. CDR1 is SGHAT and CDR2 is FQNNGV in the germline V gene. V was pared by 5 bases and J by 5 bases, with 12 bases between. CDR3 region: CASSPRGGTGELFF. The CDR3 nucleotides are TGTGCCAGCAGCCCCCGTGGAGGAACCGGGGAGCTGTTTTTT.